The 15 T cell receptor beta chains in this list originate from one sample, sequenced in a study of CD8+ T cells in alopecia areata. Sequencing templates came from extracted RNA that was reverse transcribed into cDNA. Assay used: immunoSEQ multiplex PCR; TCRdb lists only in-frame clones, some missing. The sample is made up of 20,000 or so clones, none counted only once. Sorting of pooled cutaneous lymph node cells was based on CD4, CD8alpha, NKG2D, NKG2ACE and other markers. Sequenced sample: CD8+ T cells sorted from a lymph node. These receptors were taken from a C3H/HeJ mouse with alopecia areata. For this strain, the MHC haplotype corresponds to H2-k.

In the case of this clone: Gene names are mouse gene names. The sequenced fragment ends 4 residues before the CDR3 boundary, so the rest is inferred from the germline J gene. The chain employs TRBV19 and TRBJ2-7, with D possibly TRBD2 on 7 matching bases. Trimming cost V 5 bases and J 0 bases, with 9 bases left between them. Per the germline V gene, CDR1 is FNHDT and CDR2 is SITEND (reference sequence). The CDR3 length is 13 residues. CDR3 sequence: CASRRGGSYEQYF. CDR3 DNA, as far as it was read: TGTGCCAGCAGGAGGGGGGGCTCCTAT.

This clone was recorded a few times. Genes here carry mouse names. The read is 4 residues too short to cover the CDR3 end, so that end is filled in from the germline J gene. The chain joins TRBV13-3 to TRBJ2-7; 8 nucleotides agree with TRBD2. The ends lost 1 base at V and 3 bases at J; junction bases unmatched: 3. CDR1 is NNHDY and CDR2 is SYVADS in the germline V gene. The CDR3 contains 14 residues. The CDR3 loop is CASSDPGGYYEQYF. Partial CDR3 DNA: TGTGCCAGCAGTGATCCTGGGGGGTACTAT.

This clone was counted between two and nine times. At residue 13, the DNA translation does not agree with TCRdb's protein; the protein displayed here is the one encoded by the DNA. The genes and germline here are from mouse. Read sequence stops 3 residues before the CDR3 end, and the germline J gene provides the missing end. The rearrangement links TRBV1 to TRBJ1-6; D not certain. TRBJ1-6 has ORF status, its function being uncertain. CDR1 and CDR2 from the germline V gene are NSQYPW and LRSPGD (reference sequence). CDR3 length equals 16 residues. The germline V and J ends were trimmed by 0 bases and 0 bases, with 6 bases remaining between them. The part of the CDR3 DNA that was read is TGCACCTGCAGTGCAGATTTGGGTTCCTATAATTCGCCC. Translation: CTCSADLGSYNSP. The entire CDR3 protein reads CTCSADLGSYNSPLYF.

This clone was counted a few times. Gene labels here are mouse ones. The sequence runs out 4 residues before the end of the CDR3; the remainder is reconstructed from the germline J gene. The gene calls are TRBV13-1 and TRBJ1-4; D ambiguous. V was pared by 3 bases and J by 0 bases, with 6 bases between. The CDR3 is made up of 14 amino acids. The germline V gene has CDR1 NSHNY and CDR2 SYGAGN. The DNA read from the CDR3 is TGTGCCAGCAGTGCCCAAATTTCCAACGAA. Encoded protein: CASSAQISNE. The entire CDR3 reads CASSAQISNERLFF.

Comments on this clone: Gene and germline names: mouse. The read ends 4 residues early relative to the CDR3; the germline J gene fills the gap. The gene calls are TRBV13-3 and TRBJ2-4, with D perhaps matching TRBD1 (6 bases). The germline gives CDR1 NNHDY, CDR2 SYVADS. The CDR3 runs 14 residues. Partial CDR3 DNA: TGTGCCAGCAGTGATACAGGGCGAGGGAAC. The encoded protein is CASSDTGRGN. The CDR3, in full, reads CASSDTGRGNTLYF.

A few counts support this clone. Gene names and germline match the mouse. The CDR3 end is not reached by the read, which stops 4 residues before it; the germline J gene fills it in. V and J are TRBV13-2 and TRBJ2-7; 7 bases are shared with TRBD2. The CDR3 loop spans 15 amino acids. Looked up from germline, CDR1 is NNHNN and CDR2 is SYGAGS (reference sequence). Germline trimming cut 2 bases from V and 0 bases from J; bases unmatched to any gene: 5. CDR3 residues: CASGDNWGSSYEQYF. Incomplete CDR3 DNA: TGTGCCAGCGGTGACAACTGGGGCAGCTCCTAT.

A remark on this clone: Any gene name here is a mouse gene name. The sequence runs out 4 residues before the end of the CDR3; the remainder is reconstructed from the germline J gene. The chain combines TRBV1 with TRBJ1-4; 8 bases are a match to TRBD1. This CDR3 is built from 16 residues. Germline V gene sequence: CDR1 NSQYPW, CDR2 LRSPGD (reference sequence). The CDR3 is CTCSADKDREGERLFF. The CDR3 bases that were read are TGCACCTGCAGTGCAGATAAGGACAGGGAGGGCGAA.

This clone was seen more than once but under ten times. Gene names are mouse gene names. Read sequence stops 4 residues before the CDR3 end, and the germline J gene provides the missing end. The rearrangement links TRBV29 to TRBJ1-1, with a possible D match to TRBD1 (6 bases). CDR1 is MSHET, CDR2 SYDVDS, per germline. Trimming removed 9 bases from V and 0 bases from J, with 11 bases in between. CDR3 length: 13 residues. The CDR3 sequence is CARSGTTNTEVFF. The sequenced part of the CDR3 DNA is TGTGCTAGGTCCGGGACAACAAACACA.

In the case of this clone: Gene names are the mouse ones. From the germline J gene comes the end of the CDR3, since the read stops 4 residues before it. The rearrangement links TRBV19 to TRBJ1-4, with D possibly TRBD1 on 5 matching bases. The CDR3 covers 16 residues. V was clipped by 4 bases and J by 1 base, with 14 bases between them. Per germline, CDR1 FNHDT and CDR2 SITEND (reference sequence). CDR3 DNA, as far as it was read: TGTGCCAGCAGTTCTCGGACATATGATTCCAACGAA. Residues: CASSSRTYDSNE. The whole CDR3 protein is CASSSRTYDSNERLFF.

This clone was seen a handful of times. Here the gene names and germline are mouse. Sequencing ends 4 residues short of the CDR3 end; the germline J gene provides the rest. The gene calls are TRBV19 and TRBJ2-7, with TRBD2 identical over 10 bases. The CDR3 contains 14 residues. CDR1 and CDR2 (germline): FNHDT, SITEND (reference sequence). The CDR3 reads CASSIEDWGYEQYF. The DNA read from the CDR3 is TGTGCCAGCAGTATTGAGGACTGGGGGTAT.

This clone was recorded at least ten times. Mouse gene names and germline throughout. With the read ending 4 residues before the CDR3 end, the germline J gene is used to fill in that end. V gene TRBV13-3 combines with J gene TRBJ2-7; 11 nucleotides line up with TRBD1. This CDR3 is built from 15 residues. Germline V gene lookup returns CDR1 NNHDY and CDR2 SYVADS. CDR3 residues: CASSDFGTGGYEQYF. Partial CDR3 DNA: TGTGCCAGCAGTGATTTCGGGACAGGGGGGTAT.

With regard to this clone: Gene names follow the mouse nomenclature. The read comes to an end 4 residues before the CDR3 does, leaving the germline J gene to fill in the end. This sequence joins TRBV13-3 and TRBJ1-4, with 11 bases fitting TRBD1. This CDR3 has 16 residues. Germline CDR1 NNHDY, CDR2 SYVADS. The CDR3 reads CASSLRTGGAGERLFF. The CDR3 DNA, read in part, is TGTGCCAGCAGCCTCCGGACAGGGGGCGCCGGCGAA.

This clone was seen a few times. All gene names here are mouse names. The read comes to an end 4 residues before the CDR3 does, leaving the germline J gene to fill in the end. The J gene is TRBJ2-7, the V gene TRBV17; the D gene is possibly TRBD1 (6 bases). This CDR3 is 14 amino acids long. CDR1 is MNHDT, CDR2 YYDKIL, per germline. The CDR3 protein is CASSSAPGQYEQYF. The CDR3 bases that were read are TGTGCTAGCAGTAGTGCTCCGGGACAATAT.

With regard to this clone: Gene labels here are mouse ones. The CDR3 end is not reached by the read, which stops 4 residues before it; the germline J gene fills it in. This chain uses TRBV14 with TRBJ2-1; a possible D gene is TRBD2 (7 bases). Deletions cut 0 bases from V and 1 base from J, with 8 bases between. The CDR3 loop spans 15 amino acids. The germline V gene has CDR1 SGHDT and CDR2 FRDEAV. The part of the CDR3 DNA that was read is TGTGCCAGCAGTTTCTGGGGGGCCAACTATGCT. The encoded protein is CASSFWGANYA. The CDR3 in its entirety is CASSFWGANYAEQFF.

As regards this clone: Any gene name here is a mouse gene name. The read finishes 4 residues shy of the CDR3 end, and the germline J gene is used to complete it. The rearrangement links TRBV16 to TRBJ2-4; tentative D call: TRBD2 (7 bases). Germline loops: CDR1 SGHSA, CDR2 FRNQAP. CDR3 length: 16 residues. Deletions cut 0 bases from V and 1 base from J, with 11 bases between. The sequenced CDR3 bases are TGTGCAAGCAGCTTAGAGGGGGGCGGAGGTCAAAAC. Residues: CASSLEGGGGQN. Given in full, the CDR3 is CASSLEGGGGQNTLYF.